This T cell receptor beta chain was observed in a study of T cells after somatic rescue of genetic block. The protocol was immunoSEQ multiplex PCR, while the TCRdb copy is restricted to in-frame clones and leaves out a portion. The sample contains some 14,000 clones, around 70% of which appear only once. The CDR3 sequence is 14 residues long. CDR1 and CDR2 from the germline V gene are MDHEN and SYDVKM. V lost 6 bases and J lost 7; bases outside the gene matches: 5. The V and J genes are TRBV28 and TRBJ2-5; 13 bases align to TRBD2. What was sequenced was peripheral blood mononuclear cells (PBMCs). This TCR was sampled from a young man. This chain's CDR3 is CASRGLAGIGTQYF. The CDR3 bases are TGTGCCAGCAGGGGACTAGCGGGAATAGGGACCCAGTACTTC.